Listed below are T cell receptor beta chains from one sample, sequenced in a study of blood T cells in healthy people across ages. TCRdb independently ran MiXCR on the 5' RACE reads; one entry per CDR3 protein. The sample includes hundreds of thousands of distinct CDR3 sequences, about 32% of them seen just once. Sequenced: blood. The receptors shown here come from an elderly woman in good health. The CDR3 runs from the conserved cysteine through the conserved F or W. D genes are given only for firm matches. The size of a clone is reported for some rows only, either as once, few or many, or as a class for expanded clones.

v_gene	abundance	j_gene	d_gene	CDR3aa	CDR3nt
TRBV30	many	TRBJ2-5	.	CAWSVGLRARETQYF	TGTGCCTGGAGTGTAGGTCTGAGGGCGAGGGAGACCCAGTACTTC
TRBV7-2	once	TRBJ2-7	.	CASSLFRTDYEQYF	TGTGCCAGCAGCTTATTCCGGACAGACTACGAGCAGTACTTC
TRBV5-4	many	TRBJ2-3	TRBD1	CASSQGQEVGDTQYF	TGTGCCAGCAGCCAAGGACAGGAAGTAGGTGATACGCAGTATTTT
TRBV27	.	TRBJ2-3	TRBD1	CASSFRPGGPDTQYF	TGTGCCAGCAGTTTTAGGCCAGGGGGACCAGATACGCAGTATTTT
TRBV19	many	TRBJ2-1	TRBD1	CASSSLDRGSYNEQFF	TGTGCCAGTAGTTCCCTCGACAGGGGCTCCTACAATGAGCAGTTCTTC
TRBV25-1	.	TRBJ2-1	TRBD2	CASSELETSGYNEQFF	TGTGCCAGCAGTGAATTGGAGACTAGCGGCTACAATGAGCAGTTCTTC
TRBV4-2	.	TRBJ1-2	.	CACSQDISSTSAYGYTF	TGTGCCTGCAGCCAAGATATCAGCAGTACTTCAGCGTATGGCTACACCTTC
TRBV5-1	.	TRBJ1-4	.	CASSFQALGPSNEKLFF	TGCGCCAGCAGCTTTCAGGCGCTGGGACCGAGTAATGAAAAACTGTTTTTT
TRBV29-1	.	TRBJ2-3	TRBD2	CSATGLARLAGSATTDTQYF	TGCAGCGCAACCGGGTTGGCAAGGCTAGCGGGAAGCGCGACCACAGATACGCAGTATTTT
TRBV20-1	many	TRBJ2-1	TRBD2	CSARDPSSGGYNEQFF	TGCAGTGCTAGAGATCCCTCTAGCGGGGGCTACAATGAGCAGTTCTTC
TRBV4-3	many	TRBJ1-1	.	CASSLTTGTTEAFF	TGCGCCAGCAGCCTCACTACGGGGACCACTGAAGCTTTCTTT
TRBV4-3	many	TRBJ1-2	.	CASSQEAGRGYTF	TGCGCCAGCAGCCAAGAGGCGGGAAGGGGCTACACCTTC
TRBV28	.	TRBJ1-1	TRBD1	CASSFIWDSSMNTEAFF	TGTGCCAGCAGTTTTATTTGGGACAGCTCCATGAACACTGAAGCTTTCTTT
TRBV10-2	.	TRBJ1-6	.	CASSERWTGGSPLHF	TGCGCCAGCAGTGAACGTTGGACGGGGGGTTCACCCCTCCACTTT
TRBV5-1	.	TRBJ2-1	.	CVSSPGSSIRGYNEQFF	TGCGTCAGCAGCCCAGGATCCTCCATCCGGGGCTACAATGAGCAGTTCTTC
TRBV6-5	.	TRBJ1-3	TRBD1	CASRRSGTDSGNTIYF	TGTGCCAGCAGGAGGTCAGGGACAGACTCTGGAAACACCATATATTTT
TRBV5-1	.	TRBJ2-1	.	CASSEGGYNEQFF	TGCGCCAGCAGCGAGGGCGGATACAATGAGCAGTTCTTC
TRBV10-3	many	TRBJ2-7	TRBD1	CAISGLRTGATYEQYF	TGTGCCATCAGTGGCCTTAGGACAGGGGCGACCTACGAGCAGTACTTC
TRBV29-1	many	TRBJ2-1	.	CSGARSSYNEQFF	TGCAGCGGGGCTCGGAGCTCCTACAATGAGCAGTTCTTC
TRBV3-1	few	TRBJ2-3	TRBD2	CASSQDGGLGGDTQYF	TGTGCCAGCAGCCAAGATGGGGGACTAGGGGGAGATACGCAGTATTTT
TRBV7-9	few	TRBJ1-1	.	CASSRGRGFRNTEAFF	TGTGCCAGCAGCCGGGGGAGGGGATTCAGGAACACTGAAGCTTTCTTT
TRBV18	.	TRBJ1-1	.	CASSPGLDTEAFF	TGTGCCAGCTCACCAGGGTTGGACACTGAAGCTTTCTTT
TRBV29-1	many	TRBJ2-7	TRBD1	CSVEQGVGEQYF	TGCAGCGTTGAACAGGGGGTCGGCGAGCAGTACTTC
TRBV6-2/TRBV6-3	.	TRBJ2-7	TRBD2	CASSYVLAGGHNEQYF	TGTGCCAGCAGTTATGTCCTAGCGGGGGGGCATAATGAGCAGTACTTC
TRBV13	many	TRBJ2-7	TRBD1	CASSPRDRIAYEQYF	TGTGCCAGCAGCCCACGGGACAGAATAGCCTACGAGCAGTACTTC
TRBV19	few	TRBJ2-1	.	CASSVGPSSYNEQFF	TGTGCCAGTAGTGTGGGTCCGAGCTCCTACAATGAGCAGTTCTTC
TRBV15	.	TRBJ2-1	.	CAASRVGGGTYNEQFF	TGTGCCGCCAGCAGAGTGGGGGGGGGCACCTACAATGAGCAGTTCTTC
TRBV7-2	.	TRBJ2-5	.	CASSLSVGGRETQYF	TGTGCCAGCAGCTTAAGTGTTGGGGGGCGAGAGACCCAGTACTTC
TRBV12-3/TRBV12-4	.	TRBJ1-2	.	CASTLGVGYGYTF	TGTGCCAGCACCCTGGGTGTAGGTTATGGCTACACCTTC
TRBV4-1	.	TRBJ2-6	.	CASSQDVSLSGANVLTF	TGCGCCAGCAGCCAAGACGTCAGTCTCTCTGGGGCCAACGTCCTGACTTTC
TRBV7-2	many	TRBJ1-6	.	CASSGLGGKNSPLHF	TGTGCCAGCAGCGGCCTGGGGGGGAAGAACTCACCCCTCCACTTT
TRBV12-5	few	TRBJ1-5	.	CASGESTGLRGNQPQHF	TGTGCTAGTGGCGAATCTACAGGGCTCAGAGGCAATCAGCCCCAGCATTTT
TRBV7-6	many	TRBJ2-7	TRBD1	CASSLSRDRAEQYF	TGTGCCAGCTCTCTATCCCGGGACAGGGCCGAGCAGTACTTC
TRBV30	few	TRBJ2-3	TRBD2	CAWSVAGGITDTQYF	TGTGCCTGGAGTGTAGCGGGGGGGATCACAGATACGCAGTATTTT
TRBV20-1	.	TRBJ1-5	TRBD1	CSATPRGLSINQPQHF	TGCAGTGCAACCCCTAGGGGGCTCTCAATAAATCAGCCCCAGCATTTT
TRBV12-3/TRBV12-4	.	TRBJ1-1	.	CASSLHAGGGRGTEAFF	TGTGCCAGCAGCCTGCATGCAGGCGGTGGGAGGGGCACTGAAGCTTTCTTT
TRBV20-1	many	TRBJ2-5	TRBD1	CSATGTGEETQYF	TGCAGTGCTACCGGGACAGGGGAAGAGACCCAGTACTTC
TRBV10-2	many	TRBJ2-1	TRBD2	CASSDRAGGYNEQFF	TGCGCCAGCAGTGACCGGGCGGGGGGCTACAATGAGCAGTTCTTC
TRBV29-1	once	TRBJ1-2	.	CSVEDQDGGLYGYTF	TGCAGCGTTGAAGATCAGGACGGTGGGCTCTATGGCTACACCTTC
TRBV7-2	many	TRBJ2-7	TRBD1	CASSLDQGQGYEQYF	TGTGCCAGCAGCTTAGACCAGGGACAGGGCTACGAGCAGTACTTC
TRBV10-3	many	TRBJ1-5	.	CAISDLQSNQPQHF	TGTGCCATCAGTGATCTGCAGAGCAATCAGCCCCAGCATTTT
TRBV20-1	many	TRBJ1-4	TRBD1	CSASPRAGGVTNEKLFF	TGCAGTGCTAGCCCACGCGCAGGGGGAGTCACTAATGAAAAACTGTTTTTT
TRBV6-5	.	TRBJ1-1	.	CASSPPGGGTEAFF	TGTGCCAGCAGCCCTCCCGGGGGAGGGACTGAAGCTTTCTTT
TRBV6-1	many	TRBJ2-3	.	CASSDVKSTDTQYF	TGTGCCAGCAGTGACGTTAAATCCACAGATACGCAGTATTTT
TRBV7-2	many	TRBJ2-3	.	CASSANTQYF	TGTGCCAGCAGCGCGAACACGCAGTATTTT
TRBV19	many	TRBJ2-3	.	CASSISQESTDTQYF	TGTGCCAGTAGTATATCCCAGGAGAGCACAGATACGCAGTATTTT
TRBV7-2	many	TRBJ2-3	.	CASSLARGGDTQYF	TGTGCCAGCAGCTTAGCTAGGGGTGGGGATACGCAGTATTTT
TRBV2	many	TRBJ2-7	.	CASSVGFEQYF	TGTGCCAGCAGCGTGGGGTTCGAGCAGTACTTC
TRBV11-2	once	TRBJ2-3	.	CASSLSTSRGADTQYF	TGTGCCAGCAGCTTGTCTACTAGCAGGGGGGCAGATACGCAGTATTTT
TRBV20-1	.	TRBJ1-4	.	CSAREVATNEKLFF	TGCAGTGCTAGAGAGGTGGCAACTAATGAAAAACTGTTTTTT
TRBV4-2	.	TRBJ2-6	.	CASSQTSGSGANVLTF	TGTGCCAGCAGCCAAACATCAGGCTCTGGGGCCAACGTCCTGACTTTC
TRBV4-1	.	TRBJ1-5	TRBD1	CASSQVQGAQPQPQHF	TGCGCCAGCAGCCAGGTACAGGGGGCGCAACCCCAGCCCCAGCATTTT
TRBV5-1	many	TRBJ2-5	.	CASSLQAAGGETQYF	TGCGCCAGCAGCTTGCAAGCGGCCGGGGGAGAGACCCAGTACTTC
TRBV28	many	TRBJ1-2	.	CASNPGDGFYGYTF	TGTGCCAGCAATCCAGGAGATGGATTCTATGGCTACACCTTC
TRBV7-8	.	TRBJ2-1	TRBD2	CASSLGLAGGLFEQFF	TGTGCCAGCAGCTTAGGGCTAGCGGGGGGGCTCTTTGAGCAGTTCTTC
TRBV7-9	many	TRBJ1-5	.	CASSLRGVGQPQHF	TGTGCCAGCAGCCTCCGCGGGGTAGGTCAGCCCCAGCATTTT
TRBV6-2/TRBV6-3	many	TRBJ1-5	.	CASMEGGFGPNQPQHF	TGTGCCAGCATGGAGGGGGGATTTGGCCCTAATCAGCCCCAGCATTTT